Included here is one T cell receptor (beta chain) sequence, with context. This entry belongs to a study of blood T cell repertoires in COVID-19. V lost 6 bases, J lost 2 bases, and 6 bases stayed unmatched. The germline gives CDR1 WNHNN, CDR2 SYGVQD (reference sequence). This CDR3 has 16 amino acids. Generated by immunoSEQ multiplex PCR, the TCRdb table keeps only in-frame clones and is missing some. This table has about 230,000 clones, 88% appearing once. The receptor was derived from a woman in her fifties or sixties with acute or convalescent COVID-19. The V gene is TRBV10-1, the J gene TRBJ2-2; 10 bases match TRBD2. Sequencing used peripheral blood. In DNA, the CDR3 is TGCGCCAGCAGCATTTCTAGCGGGAGTAACACCGGGGAGCTGTTTTTT. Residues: CASSISSGSNTGELFF.